This T cell receptor beta chain emerged from a study of long-term antiretroviral therapy in people with HIV. The study's findings and limits: Clones that had undergone expansion before ART prevailed in the repertoire throughout all time points.

A v3.0 immunoSEQ assay was performed at survey level. Using immunoSEQ multiplex PCR, the repertoire was profiled, and TCRdb retains in-frame clones only, with some absent. The profile covers about 16,000 clones, with more than 65% appearing a single time and about 15% taken by the ten largest. Details on this clone: Antigen: not known.

Treatment of all HIV participants took place in the United States. V was shortened by 3 bases and J by 3 bases, with 1 base between the two germline ends. Germline V lookup: CDR1 KGHSH, CDR2 LQKENI. This CDR3 has 11 amino acids. V is TRBV18 and J is TRBJ2-3, with D hard to call. The material sequenced was unsorted PBMCs, taken less than 1.3 years before starting antiretroviral therapy. The receptor was derived from a man aged 25 to 40 with HIV. Here the CDR3 DNA reads TGTGCCAGCTCACCTACAGATACGCAGTATTTT. Translating it yields CASSPTDTQYF.